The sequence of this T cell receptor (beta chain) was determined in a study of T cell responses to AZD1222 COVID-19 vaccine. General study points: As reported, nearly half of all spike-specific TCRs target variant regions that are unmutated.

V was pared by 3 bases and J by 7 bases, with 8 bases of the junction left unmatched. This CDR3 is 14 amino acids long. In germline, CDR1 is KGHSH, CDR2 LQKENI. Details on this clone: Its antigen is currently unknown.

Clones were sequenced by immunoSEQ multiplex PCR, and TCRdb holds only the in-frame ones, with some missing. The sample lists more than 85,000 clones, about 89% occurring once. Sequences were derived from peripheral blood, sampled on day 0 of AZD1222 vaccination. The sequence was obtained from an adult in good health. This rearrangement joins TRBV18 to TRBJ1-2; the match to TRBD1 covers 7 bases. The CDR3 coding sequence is TGTGCCAGCTCACCCCAGGGGGATCGGAGTGGCTACACCTTC. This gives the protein CASSPQGDRSGYTF. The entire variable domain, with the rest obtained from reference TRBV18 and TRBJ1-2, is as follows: NAGVMQNPRHLVRRRGQEARLRCSPMKGHSHVYWYRQLPEEGLKFMVYLQKENIIDESGMPKERFSAEFPKEGPSILRIQQVVRGDSAAYFCASSPQGDRSGYTFGSGTRLTVV.